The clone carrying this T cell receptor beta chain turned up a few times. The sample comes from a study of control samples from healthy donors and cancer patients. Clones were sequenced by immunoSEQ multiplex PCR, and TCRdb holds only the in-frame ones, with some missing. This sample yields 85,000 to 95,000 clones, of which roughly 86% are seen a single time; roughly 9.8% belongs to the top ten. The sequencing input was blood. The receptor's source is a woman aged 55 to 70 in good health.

CDR3 coding DNA: TGCAGCGTCGGACTCAATAGCAATCAGCCCCAGCATTTT. It specifies CSVGLNSNQPQHF. The chain has TRBV29-1 and TRBJ1-5; D unclear. CDR3 length equals 13 residues. Trimming removed 6 bases from V and 0 bases from J, with 9 bases in between. Germline lookup yields CDR1 SQVTM and CDR2 ANQGSEA.